Presented here are 10 T cell receptor beta chains from one specimen sequenced in a study of blood T cells in healthy people across ages. A sample-barcoded 5' primer and a J-beta primer mix were used in a second PCR of roughly 6 to 11 cycles. TCRdb processed the 5' RACE reads anew with MiXCR; each CDR3 protein has one entry. The sample shows around 870,000 distinct CDR3 sequences, 25% to 30% of them seen only once. Specimen: blood. The receptors come from a woman at least 80 years old in good health.

Note on this clonotype: This sequence may be a read error, since a much larger clone differs from it by one base. The chain carries TRBV12-3 or TRBV12-4 and TRBJ2-1; TRBD2 agrees at 8 bases. The CDR3 contains 16 residues. The J segment lost 6 bases and the V segment lost 1 base, leaving 8 bases of the junction unmatched. The CDR3 sequence: CASSLGWRGVSNEQFF. The CDR3 coding sequence is TGTGCCAGCAGTTTAGGATGGCGGGGGGTCTCCAATGAGCAGTTCTTC.

The V gene is TRBV28, the J gene TRBJ2-5; weak D call: TRBD2 (6 bases). The V gene's germline CDR1 is MDHEN and CDR2 SYDVKM. V was pared by 10 bases and J by 3 bases, with 15 bases between. The CDR3 is made up of 13 amino acids. In DNA, the CDR3 is TGTGCCACGGCCCCCGGAGGGAAAGAGACCCAGTACTTC. Translation: CATAPGGKETQYF.

This clonotype came up many times. V and J are TRBV27 and TRBJ1-1; D is ambiguous. Germline V lookup: CDR1 MNHEY, CDR2 SMNVEV (reference sequence). The CDR3 length is 14 residues. V gave up 7 bases and J gave up 5 bases, with 17 bases separating them. CDR3 bases: TGTGCCAGCACCCCGGGAGGGCGTGCTACTGAAGCTTTCTTT. It translates to CASTPGGRATEAFF.

This clonotype was seen more than once but under ten times. This chain uses TRBV6-2 or TRBV6-3 with TRBJ2-2; D remains unclear. The CDR3 runs 13 residues. CDR1 and CDR2 from the germline V gene are MNHEY and SVGEGT. V lost 5 bases and J 2 bases, leaving 6 bases between the germline ends. The CDR3 DNA reads TGTGCCAGCAGTGACCACAACACCGGGGAGCTGTTTTTT. Its translation: CASSDHNTGELFF.

To note about this clonotype: A junction boundary mismatches the germline segment, possibly from a read error. The J gene is TRBJ2-3, the V gene TRBV20-1; tentative D call: TRBD2 (6 bases). This CDR3 contains 17 residues. CDR1 is DFQATT, CDR2 SNEGSKA, per germline (reference sequence). In nucleotides, the CDR3 is TGCAGTGCTAGAGGTGGTCTAACGGGGTCTAGCGCAGATGCGCAGTATTTT. Its protein is CSARGGLTGSSADAQYF.

This clonotype was observed a few times. The chain recombines TRBV6-1 with TRBJ2-7, with TRBD2 matching 8 bases. The CDR3 has 13 amino acids. Trimming removed 5 bases from V and 6 bases from J; junction bases left unmatched: 6. CDR1 MNHNS and CDR2 SASEGT come from the germline V gene. The CDR3 region is CASSTRGGFEQYF. The CDR3 bases are TGTGCCAGCAGTACCCGGGGGGGGTTCGAGCAGTACTTC.

This clonotype was detected many times. The rearrangement joins TRBV7-2 to TRBJ2-3; 7 positions agree with TRBD2. From germline, CDR1 is SGHTA and CDR2 FQGNSA. V lost 3 bases, J lost 0 bases, and 3 bases stayed unmatched. The CDR3 spans 15 residues. The DNA of the CDR3 is TGTGCCAGCAGCTTTAGGCGGGGGAGCACAGATACGCAGTATTTT. Translated: CASSFRRGSTDTQYF.

This chain uses TRBV20-1 with TRBJ1-1; tentative D call: TRBD1 (5 bases). V was cut by 1 base and J by 10 bases, with 13 bases left in between. Germline assignment: CDR1 DFQATT and CDR2 SNEGSKA (reference sequence). CDR3 length: 12 residues. CDR3 in DNA: TGCAGTGCTAGAGGAAGGGCTAGGGGAGCTTTCTTT. Its translation: CSARGRARGAFF.

Comment on this clonotype: This could be a read error, since a much larger clone is one nucleotide away. The chain uses TRBV7-2 and TRBJ2-4; 9 bases line up with TRBD2. The V segment lost 2 bases and the J segment 9 bases; nucleotides outside the gene matches: 8. CDR3 length: 15 residues. Germline CDR1 SGHTA, CDR2 FQGNSA. CDR3 nucleotides: TGTGCCAGCAGCTTACACACAAGCGGGGGGACCATTCAGTACTTC. Translation: CASSLHTSGGTIQYF.

The chain links TRBV21-1 to TRBJ2-5; TRBD1 was called by the table and not checked on the DNA. The DNA end is more similar to TRBJ2-7, so the J call may be wrong. TRBV21-1 is a pseudogene. This CDR3 spans 18 amino acids. CDR3 loop: CASSPSKTDRGKGYEQYF. Written as DNA, the CDR3 is TGTGCCAGCAGCCCTTCAAAAACGGACAGGGGGAAGGGGTACGAGCAGTACTTC.